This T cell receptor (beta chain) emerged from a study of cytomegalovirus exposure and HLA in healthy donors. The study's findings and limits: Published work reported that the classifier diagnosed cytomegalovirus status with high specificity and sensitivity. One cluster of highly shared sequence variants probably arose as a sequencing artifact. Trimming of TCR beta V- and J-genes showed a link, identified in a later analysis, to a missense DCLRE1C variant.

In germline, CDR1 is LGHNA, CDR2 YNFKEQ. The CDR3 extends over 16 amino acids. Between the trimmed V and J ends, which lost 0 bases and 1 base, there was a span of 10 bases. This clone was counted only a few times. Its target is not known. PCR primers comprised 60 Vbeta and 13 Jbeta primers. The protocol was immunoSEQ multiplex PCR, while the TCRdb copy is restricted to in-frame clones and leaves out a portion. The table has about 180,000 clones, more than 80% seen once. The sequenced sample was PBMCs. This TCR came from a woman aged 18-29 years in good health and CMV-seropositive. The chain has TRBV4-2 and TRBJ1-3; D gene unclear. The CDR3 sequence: CASSQDEEVSGNTIYF. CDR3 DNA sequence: TGTGCCAGCAGCCAAGATGAGGAGGTATCTGGAAACACCATATATTTT.